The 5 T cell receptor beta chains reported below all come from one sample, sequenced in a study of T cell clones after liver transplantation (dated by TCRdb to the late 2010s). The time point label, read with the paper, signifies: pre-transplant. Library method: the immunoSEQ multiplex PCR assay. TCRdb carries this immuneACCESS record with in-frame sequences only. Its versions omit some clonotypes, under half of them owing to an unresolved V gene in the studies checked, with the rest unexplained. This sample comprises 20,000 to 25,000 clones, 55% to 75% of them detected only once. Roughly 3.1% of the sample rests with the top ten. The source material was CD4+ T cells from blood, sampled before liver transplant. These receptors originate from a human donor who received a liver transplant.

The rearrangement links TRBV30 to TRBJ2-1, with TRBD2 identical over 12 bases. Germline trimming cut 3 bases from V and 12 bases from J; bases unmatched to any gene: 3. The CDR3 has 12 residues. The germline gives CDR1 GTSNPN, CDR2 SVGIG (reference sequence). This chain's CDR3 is CAWRPTSGRQFF. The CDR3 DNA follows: TGTGCCTGGAGACCGACTAGCGGGAGGCAGTTCTTC.

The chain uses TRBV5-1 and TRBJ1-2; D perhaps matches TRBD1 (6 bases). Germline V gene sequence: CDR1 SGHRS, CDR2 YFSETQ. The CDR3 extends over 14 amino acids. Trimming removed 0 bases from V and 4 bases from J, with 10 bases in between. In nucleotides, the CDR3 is TGCGCCAGCAGCTTGGACAGGGCCCTCTATGGCTACACCTTC. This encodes CASSLDRALYGYTF.

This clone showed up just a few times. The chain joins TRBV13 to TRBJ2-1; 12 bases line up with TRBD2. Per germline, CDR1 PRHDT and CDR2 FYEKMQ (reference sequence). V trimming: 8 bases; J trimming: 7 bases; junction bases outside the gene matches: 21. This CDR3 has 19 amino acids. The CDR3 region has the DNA TGTGCCAGCCTGAAAGGACTAGCGGGAACCTTGGGGCTTGATAATGAGCAGTTCTTC. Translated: CASLKGLAGTLGLDNEQFF.

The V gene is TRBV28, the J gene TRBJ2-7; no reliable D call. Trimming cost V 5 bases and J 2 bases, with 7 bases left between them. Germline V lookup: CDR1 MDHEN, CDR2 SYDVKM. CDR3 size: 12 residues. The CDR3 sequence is CASSPSTYEQYF. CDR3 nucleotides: TGTGCCAGCAGTCCCTCGACCTACGAGCAGTACTTC.

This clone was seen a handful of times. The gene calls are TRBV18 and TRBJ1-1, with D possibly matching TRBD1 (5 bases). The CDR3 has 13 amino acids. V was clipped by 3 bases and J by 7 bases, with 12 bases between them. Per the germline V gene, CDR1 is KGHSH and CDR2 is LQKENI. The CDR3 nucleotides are TGTGCCAGCTCACCGCGAGGGGCTGATGAAGCTTTCTTT. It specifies CASSPRGADEAFF.